This is a list of T cell receptor beta chains from one sample in a study of neurological immune-mediated disorders. One entry per CDR3 protein, called by TCRdb with MiXCR from the 5' RACE reads. The sample contains 42,000 or so distinct CDR3 sequences, roughly 2.5% of which appear only once. Sequencing was done on a sample of PBMCs. The source is a man aged 25-45 years with multiple sclerosis. Each CDR3 is given with its conserved first and last residue. The order of the fields is clone size, V gene, J gene, D gene, CDR3 protein, CDR3 DNA. A D gene is named only where the DNA matches it firmly. Not all rows give a size; the values are once, few, many and, for expanded clones, a class.

>-|TRBV7-9|TRBJ2-7|TRBD1
CASSLGGTGGVIYEQYF
TGTGCCAGCAGCTTAGGAGGGACAGGGGGAGTCATTTACGAGCAGTACTTC
>many|TRBV5-1|TRBJ2-1|TRBD2
CASSEGLAGVGGEQFF
TGCGCCAGCAGCGAGGGACTAGCGGGAGTAGGCGGTGAGCAGTTCTTC
>many|TRBV5-5|TRBJ2-2|-
CASSLGGGGPGTGELFF
TGTGCCAGCAGCTTGGGAGGGGGGGGGCCCGGAACCGGGGAGCTGTTTTTT
>many|TRBV20-1|TRBJ2-7|TRBD2
CSARTTSGGLGEQYF
TGCAGTGCTAGGACCACTAGCGGGGGGCTCGGCGAGCAGTACTTC
>many|TRBV5-6|TRBJ2-1|-
CASSWGQGSSYNEQFF
TGTGCCAGCAGCTGGGGTCAGGGGTCCTCCTACAATGAGCAGTTCTTC
>many|TRBV20-1|TRBJ2-2|-
CSASRGLGTGELFF
TGCAGTGCCAGTCGGGGATTAGGCACCGGGGAGCTGTTTTTT
>many|TRBV10-3|TRBJ2-7|-
CAIRVLDEQYF
TGTGCCATCAGAGTACTCGACGAGCAGTACTTC
>many|TRBV7-2|TRBJ1-1|TRBD1
CASSLEDRTEAFF
TGTGCCAGCAGCTTAGAGGACAGGACCGAAGCTTTCTTT
>many|TRBV20-1|TRBJ2-7|-
CSARTLIPGPGPPFSYEQYF
TGCAGTGCCAGAACTTTGATCCCGGGACCGGGGCCTCCTTTCTCCTACGAGCAGTACTTC
>many|TRBV5-6|TRBJ1-2|-
CASSLEESTPNYGYTF
TGTGCCAGCAGCTTGGAGGAGAGTACTCCTAACTATGGCTACACCTTC
>many|TRBV2|TRBJ1-2|-
CASRGGLLYGYTF
TGTGCCAGCAGGGGGGGACTCCTCTATGGCTACACCTTC
>many|TRBV4-1|TRBJ1-1|-
CASSQYNRGTEAFF
TGCGCCAGCAGCCAGTATAATAGAGGCACTGAAGCTTTCTTT
>many|TRBV4-3|TRBJ2-7|-
CASSQGPFNYEQYF
TGCGCCAGCAGCCAAGGTCCCTTCAACTACGAGCAGTACTTC
>many|TRBV20-1|TRBJ2-3|-
CSAHLTLGLSDTQYF
TGCAGTGCCCACCTTACCCTCGGTCTTTCAGATACGCAGTATTTT
>many|TRBV20-1|TRBJ1-6|-
CSAALGTKNSPLHF
TGCAGTGCGGCCCTAGGCACTAAAAATTCACCCCTCCACTTT
>many|TRBV9|TRBJ2-1|TRBD2
CASSVDRLGLAGVSGYNEQFF
TGTGCCAGCAGCGTAGATCGGCTGGGACTAGCGGGAGTGTCTGGCTACAATGAGCAGTTCTTC
>many|TRBV29-1|TRBJ2-3|TRBD1
CSAGTVNLDTQYF
TGCAGCGCGGGGACAGTGAACCTCGATACGCAGTATTTT
>many|TRBV6-2/TRBV6-3|TRBJ2-1|-
CASRASGKKQFF
TGTGCCAGCAGAGCTTCAGGGAAGAAGCAGTTCTTC
>many|TRBV12-3/TRBV12-4|TRBJ2-1|-
CATQGNYNEQFF
TGTGCCACCCAGGGTAATTACAATGAGCAGTTCTTC
>many|TRBV10-3|TRBJ1-2|-
CAISDRAAYGYTF
TGTGCCATCAGTGATCGGGCTGCCTATGGCTACACCTTC
>many|TRBV5-5|TRBJ2-1|-
CASSYYRVGSYNEQFF
TGTGCCAGCAGCTATTATAGGGTAGGCTCCTACAATGAGCAGTTCTTC
>many|TRBV6-6|TRBJ1-2|TRBD1
CASSISGQGYYGYTF
TGTGCCAGCAGTATATCCGGACAGGGGTACTATGGCTACACCTTC
>many|TRBV7-2|TRBJ1-4|-
CASSPMDRPNEKLFF
TGTGCCAGCAGCCCCATGGACAGACCTAATGAAAAACTGTTTTTT
>many|TRBV28|TRBJ2-7|TRBD1
CASSTGGAREQYF
TGTGCCAGCAGTACAGGGGGCGCGAGGGAGCAGTACTTC
>many|TRBV4-3|TRBJ2-3|-
CASSQETGVTDTQYF
TGCGCCAGCAGCCAAGAGACAGGTGTCACAGATACGCAGTATTTT
>many|TRBV7-9|TRBJ2-7|-
CASSLSPSYEQYF
TGTGCCAGCAGCTTAAGCCCTTCCTACGAGCAGTACTTC